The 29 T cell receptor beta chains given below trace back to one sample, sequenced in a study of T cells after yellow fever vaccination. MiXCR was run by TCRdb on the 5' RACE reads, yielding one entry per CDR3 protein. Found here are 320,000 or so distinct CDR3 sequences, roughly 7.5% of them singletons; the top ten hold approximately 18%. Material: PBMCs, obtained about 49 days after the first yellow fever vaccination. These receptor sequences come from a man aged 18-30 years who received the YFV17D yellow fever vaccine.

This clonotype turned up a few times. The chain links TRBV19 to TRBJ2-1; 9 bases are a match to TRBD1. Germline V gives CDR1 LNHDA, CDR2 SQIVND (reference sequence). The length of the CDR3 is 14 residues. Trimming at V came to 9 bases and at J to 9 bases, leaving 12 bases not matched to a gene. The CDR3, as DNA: TGTGCCAGCACCGCCGGGACAGGGATGGTTGAGCAGTTCTTC. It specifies CASTAGTGMVEQFF.

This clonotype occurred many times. The DNA of the CDR3 is TGTGCCAGCAGCCAAATTAGCGGGGGGGCCGATGAGCAGTTCTTC. It encodes CASSQISGGADEQFF. The V call is TRBV4-2, the J call TRBJ2-1; the match to TRBD2 covers 11 bases. With V trimmed by 2 bases and J by 8 bases, 5 bases remained unmatched. Germline V gives CDR1 LGHNA, CDR2 YNFKEQ. CDR3 size: 15 residues.

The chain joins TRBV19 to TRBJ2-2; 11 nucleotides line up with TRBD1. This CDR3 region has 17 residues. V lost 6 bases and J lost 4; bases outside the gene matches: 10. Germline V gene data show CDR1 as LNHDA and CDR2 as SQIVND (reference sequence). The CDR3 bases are TGTGCCAGTAGCCCCGGGACAGGGGGGTTTCGCACCGGGGAGCTGTTTTTT. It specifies CASSPGTGGFRTGELFF.

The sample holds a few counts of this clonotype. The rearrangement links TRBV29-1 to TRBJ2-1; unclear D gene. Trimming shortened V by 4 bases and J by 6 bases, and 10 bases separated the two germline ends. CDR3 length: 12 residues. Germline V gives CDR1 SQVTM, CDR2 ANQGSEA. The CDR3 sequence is CSVGWAGNEQFF. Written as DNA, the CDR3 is TGCAGCGTTGGGTGGGCAGGCAATGAGCAGTTCTTC.

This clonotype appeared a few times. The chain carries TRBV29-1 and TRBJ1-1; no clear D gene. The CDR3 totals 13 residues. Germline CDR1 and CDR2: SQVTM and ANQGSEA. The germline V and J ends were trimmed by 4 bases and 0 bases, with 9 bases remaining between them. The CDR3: CSVVSQMNTEAFF. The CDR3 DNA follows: TGCAGCGTTGTATCGCAGATGAACACTGAAGCTTTCTTT.

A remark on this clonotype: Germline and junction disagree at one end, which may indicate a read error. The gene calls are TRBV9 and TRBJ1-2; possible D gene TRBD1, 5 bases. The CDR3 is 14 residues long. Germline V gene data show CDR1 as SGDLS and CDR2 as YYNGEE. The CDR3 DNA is TGTGCCAGCGGCGTAGGTAGTCAGGGTGATGGCTACACCTTC. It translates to CASGVGSQGDGYTF.

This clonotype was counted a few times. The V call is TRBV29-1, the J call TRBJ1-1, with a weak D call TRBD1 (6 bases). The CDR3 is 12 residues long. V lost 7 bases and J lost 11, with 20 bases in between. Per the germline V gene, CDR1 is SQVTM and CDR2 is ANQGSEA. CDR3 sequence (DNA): TGCAGCGGCGGCAGATTAGGGGGGGAGGCTTTCTTT. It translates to CSGGRLGGEAFF. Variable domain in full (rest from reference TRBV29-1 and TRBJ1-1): SAVISQKPSRDICQRGTSLTIQCQVDSQVTMMFWYRQQPGQSLTLIATANQGSEATYESGFVIDKFPISRPNLTFSTLTVSNMSPEDSSIYLCSGGRLGGEAFFGQGTRLTVV.

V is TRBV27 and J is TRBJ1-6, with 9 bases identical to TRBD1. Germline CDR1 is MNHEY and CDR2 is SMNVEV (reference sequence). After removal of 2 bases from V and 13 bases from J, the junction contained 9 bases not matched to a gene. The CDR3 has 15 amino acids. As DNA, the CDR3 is TGTGCCAGCAGTTTAAGGGGACAGGGTTCATCGCCCCTCCACTTT. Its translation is CASSLRGQGSSPLHF.

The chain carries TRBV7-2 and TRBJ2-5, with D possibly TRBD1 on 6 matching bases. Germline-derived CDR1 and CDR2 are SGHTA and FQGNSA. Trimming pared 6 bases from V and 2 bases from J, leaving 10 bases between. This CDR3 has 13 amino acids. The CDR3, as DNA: TGTGCCAGCAGAAGGACAGTTCAAGAGACCCAGTACTTC. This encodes CASRRTVQETQYF.

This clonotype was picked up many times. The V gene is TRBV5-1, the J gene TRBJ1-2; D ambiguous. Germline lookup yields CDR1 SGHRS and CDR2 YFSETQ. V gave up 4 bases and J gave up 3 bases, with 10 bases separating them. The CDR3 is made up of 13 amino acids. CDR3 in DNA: TGCGCCAGCAGCGCGAATGGTGACTATGGCTACACCTTC. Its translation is CASSANGDYGYTF.

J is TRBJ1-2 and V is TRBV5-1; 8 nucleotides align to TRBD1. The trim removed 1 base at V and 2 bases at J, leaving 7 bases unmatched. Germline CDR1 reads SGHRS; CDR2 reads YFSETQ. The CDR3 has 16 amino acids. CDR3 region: CASSLFVTGANYGYTF. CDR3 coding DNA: TGCGCCAGCAGCTTGTTTGTGACAGGGGCCAACTATGGCTACACCTTC.

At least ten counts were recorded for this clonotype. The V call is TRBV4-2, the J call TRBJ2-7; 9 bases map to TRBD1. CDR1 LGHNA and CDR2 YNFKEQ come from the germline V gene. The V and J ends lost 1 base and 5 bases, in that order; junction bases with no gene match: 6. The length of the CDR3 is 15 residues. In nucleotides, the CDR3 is TGTGCCAGCAGCCAAGCGGGACAGGGTTTCGACGAGCAGTACTTC. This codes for CASSQAGQGFDEQYF.

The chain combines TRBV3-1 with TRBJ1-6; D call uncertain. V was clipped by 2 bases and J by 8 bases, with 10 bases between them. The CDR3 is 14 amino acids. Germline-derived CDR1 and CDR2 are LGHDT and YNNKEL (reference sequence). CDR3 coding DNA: TGTGCCAGCAGCCAATATGCGGAAGATTCACCCCTCCACTTT. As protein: CASSQYAEDSPLHF. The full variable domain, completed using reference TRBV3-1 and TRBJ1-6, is DTAVSQTPKYLVTQMGNDKSIKCEQNLGHDTMYWYKQDSKKFLKIMFSYNNKELIINETVPNRFSPKSPDKAHLNLHINSLELGDSAVYFCASSQYAEDSPLHFGNGTRLTVT.

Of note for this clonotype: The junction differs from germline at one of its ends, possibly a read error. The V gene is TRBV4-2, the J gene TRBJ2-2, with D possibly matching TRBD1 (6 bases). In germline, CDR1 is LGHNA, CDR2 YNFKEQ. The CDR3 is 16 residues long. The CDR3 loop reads CASSLGTGQNIGELFF. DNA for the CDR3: TGTGCCAGCAGCCTTGGAACTGGACAGAACATCGGGGAGCTGTTTTTT.

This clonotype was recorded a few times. CDR3 sequence reads: CASSGPDAVNQPQHF. The CDR3 region has the DNA TGTGCCAGCAGCGGGCCGGACGCGGTGAATCAGCCCCAGCATTTT. The chain links TRBV28 to TRBJ1-5, with no clear D. V lost 6 bases and J 4 bases, leaving 16 bases between the germline ends. CDR1 is MDHEN, CDR2 SYDVKM, per germline. The CDR3 totals 15 residues.

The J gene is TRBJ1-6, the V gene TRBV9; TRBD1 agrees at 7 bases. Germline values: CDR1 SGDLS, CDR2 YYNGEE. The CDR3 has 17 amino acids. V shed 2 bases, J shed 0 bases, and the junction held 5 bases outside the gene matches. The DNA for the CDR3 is TGTGCCAGCAGCGTGGGGACAGCCAACTCCTATAATTCACCCCTCCACTTT. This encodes CASSVGTANSYNSPLHF.

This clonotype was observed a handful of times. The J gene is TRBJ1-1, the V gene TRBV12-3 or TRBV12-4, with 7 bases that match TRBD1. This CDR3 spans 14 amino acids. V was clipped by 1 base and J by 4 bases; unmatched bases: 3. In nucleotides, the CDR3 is TGTGCCAGCAGTTTAGAGGGGGCGTTCACTGAAGCTTTCTTT. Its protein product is CASSLEGAFTEAFF.

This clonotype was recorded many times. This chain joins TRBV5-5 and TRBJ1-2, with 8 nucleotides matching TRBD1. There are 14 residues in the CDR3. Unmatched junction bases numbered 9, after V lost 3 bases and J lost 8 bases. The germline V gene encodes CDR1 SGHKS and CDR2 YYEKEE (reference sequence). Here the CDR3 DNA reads TGTGCCAGCAGCTCTCGACAGGGGCCGGGAGGCTACACCTTC. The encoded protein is CASSSRQGPGGYTF.

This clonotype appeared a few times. DNA for the CDR3: TGTGCCAGCAGCTCTTTAACCGGGACAGGGGGGACCCAGTACTTC. Protein sequence: CASSSLTGTGGTQYF. The gene calls are TRBV11-2 and TRBJ2-5; 11 bases align to TRBD1. V gave up 4 bases and J gave up 7 bases; unmatched junction bases: 8. The CDR3 is made up of 15 amino acids. Germline CDR1 and CDR2: SGHAT and FQNNGV.

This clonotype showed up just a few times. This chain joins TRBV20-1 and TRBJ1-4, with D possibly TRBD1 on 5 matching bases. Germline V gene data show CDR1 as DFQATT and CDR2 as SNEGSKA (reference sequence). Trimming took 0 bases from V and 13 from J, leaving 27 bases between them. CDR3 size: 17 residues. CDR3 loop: CSARDQLETDPSRRLFF. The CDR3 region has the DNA TGCAGTGCTAGAGATCAACTAGAGACAGACCCTTCTAGGCGACTGTTTTTT.

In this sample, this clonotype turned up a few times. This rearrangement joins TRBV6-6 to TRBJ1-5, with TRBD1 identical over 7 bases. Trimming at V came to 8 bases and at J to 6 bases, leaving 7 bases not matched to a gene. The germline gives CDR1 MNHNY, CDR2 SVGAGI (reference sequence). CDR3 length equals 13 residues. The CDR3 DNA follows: TGTGCCAGCCACCGACAGGGCGGTCAGCCCCAGCATTTT. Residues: CASHRQGGQPQHF.

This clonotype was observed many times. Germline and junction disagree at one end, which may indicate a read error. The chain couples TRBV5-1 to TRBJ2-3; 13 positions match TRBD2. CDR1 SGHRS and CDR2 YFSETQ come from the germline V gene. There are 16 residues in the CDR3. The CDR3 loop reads CASSSGLAGSTDTQYF. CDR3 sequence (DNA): TGTGCCAGCAGTTCGGGACTAGCGGGGTCCACAGATACGCAGTATTTT.

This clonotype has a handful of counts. The CDR3 DNA follows: TGCGCCAGCAGCCAAGCACCGCCCGCTAGCTCCTATAATTCACCCCTCCACTTT. It encodes CASSQAPPASSYNSPLHF. This chain connects TRBV4-1 to TRBJ1-6; no clear D. V shed 1 base and J shed 0 bases, with 13 bases lying between them. Germline V gene sequence: CDR1 MGHRA, CDR2 YSYEKL. The CDR3 runs to 18 residues.

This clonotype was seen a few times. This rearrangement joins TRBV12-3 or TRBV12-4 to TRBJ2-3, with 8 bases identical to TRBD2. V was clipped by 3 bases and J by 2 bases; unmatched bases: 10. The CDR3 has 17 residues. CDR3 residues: CASSLWRGDVFTDTQYF. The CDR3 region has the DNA TGTGCCAGCAGTTTGTGGCGGGGGGACGTATTCACAGATACGCAGTATTTT.

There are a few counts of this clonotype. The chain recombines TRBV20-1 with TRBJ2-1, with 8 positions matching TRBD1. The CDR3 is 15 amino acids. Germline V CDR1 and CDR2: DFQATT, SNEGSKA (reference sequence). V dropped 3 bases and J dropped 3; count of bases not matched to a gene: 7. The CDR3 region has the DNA TGCAGTGCTAGCTTCTGGGGACAGGACTACAATGAGCAGTTCTTC. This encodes CSASFWGQDYNEQFF.

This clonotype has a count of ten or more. In DNA form, the CDR3 reads TGTGCCAGCAGTTTGATGGGGAATCAGCCCCAGCATTTT. Amino acid sequence: CASSLMGNQPQHF. The V gene is TRBV12-3 or TRBV12-4, the J gene TRBJ1-5; D call uncertain. V was clipped by 3 bases and J by 4 bases, with 7 bases between them. This CDR3 is 13 amino acids long.

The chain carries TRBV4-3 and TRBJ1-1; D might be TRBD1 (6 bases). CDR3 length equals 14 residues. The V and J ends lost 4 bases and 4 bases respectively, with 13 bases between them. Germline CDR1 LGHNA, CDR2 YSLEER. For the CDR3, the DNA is TGCGCCAGCAGCCGTTATGGGGACATCACTGAAGCTTTCTTT. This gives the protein CASSRYGDITEAFF.

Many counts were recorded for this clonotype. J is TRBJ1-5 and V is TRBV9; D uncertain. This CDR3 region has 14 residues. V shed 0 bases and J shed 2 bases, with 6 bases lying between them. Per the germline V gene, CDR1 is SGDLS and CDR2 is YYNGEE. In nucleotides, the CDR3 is TGTGCCAGCAGCGTAGCTGAAGGCAATCAGCCCCAGCATTTT. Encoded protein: CASSVAEGNQPQHF.

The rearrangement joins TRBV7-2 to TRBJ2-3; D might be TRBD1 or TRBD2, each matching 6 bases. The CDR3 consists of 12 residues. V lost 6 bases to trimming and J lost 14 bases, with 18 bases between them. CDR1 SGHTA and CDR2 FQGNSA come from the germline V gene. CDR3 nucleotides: TGTGCCAGCAGACGAGAGGGGGGTCCCGGGTATTTT. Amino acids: CASRREGGPGYF.